What follows are 25 T cell receptor beta chains derived from one specimen sequenced in a study of blood T cells in healthy people across ages (dated by TCRdb to about 2015). Libraries were made using 5' RACE. Sequencing was carried out with an Illumina HiSeq 2500. A second PCR of roughly 7 to 11 cycles was performed with a sample-barcoded 5' primer and a J-beta primer mix. The public reads were reanalyzed by TCRdb: fastp trimming at Q25, MiXCR alignment, in-frame beta chains only. Rows matching on CDR3 protein sequence are summarized as one entry with the most common DNA and genes. Present in this sample are 550,000 to 650,000 distinct CDR3 sequences, 25% to 35% of which were seen just once. In total, the top ten clones hold 3.6% of the sample. These data also featured in a second study, about T cells of mothers and their children.

Sequenced material: blood. The receptors stem from a boy younger than 10 in good health.

The chain is built from TRBV6-2 or TRBV6-3 and TRBJ2-1; 15 bases line up with TRBD2. V was clipped by 5 bases and J by 10 bases; unmatched bases: 9. Germline V lookup: CDR1 MNHEY, CDR2 SVGEGT. This CDR3 spans 16 amino acids. CDR3 DNA sequence: TGTGCCAGCAGTGGGACTAGCGGGAGGAAAACGAAAGAGCAGTTCTTC. This gives the protein CASSGTSGRKTKEQFF.

This clonotype was observed a few times. V usage is TRBV6-5 and J usage is TRBJ1-5; D might be TRBD1 (5 bases). CDR1 is MNHEY and CDR2 is SVGAGI in the germline V gene. The CDR3 runs 15 residues. V dropped 1 base and J dropped 5 bases, with 12 bases sitting between them. CDR3 in DNA: TGTGCCAGCAGTTACTACCAGGGAGGGGATCAGCCCCAGCATTTT. Translation gives CASSYYQGGDQPQHF.

The table lists this clonotype with a few counts. The CDR3 DNA is TGTGCCAGCACCCGGGACAGGGGCCAAGAGACCCAGTACTTC. Its protein is CASTRDRGQETQYF. The chain has TRBV2 and TRBJ2-5; TRBD1 aligns across 10 bases. The V gene's germline CDR1 is SNHLY and CDR2 FYNNEI. There are 14 residues in the CDR3. V trimming: 7 bases; J trimming: 1 base; junction bases outside the gene matches: 3. The full variable domain, in which reference TRBV2 and TRBJ2-5 provide the parts outside the CDR3, is EPEVTQTPSHQVTQMGQEVILRCVPISNHLYFYWYRQILGQKVEFLVSFYNNEISEKSEIFDDQFSVERPDGSNFTLKIRSTKLEDSAMYFCASTRDRGQETQYFGPGTRLLVL.

This rearrangement joins TRBV20-1 to TRBJ2-1; 10 bases are shared with TRBD2. V dropped 7 bases and J dropped 7; count of bases not matched to a gene: 13. CDR3 size: 15 residues. CDR1 is DFQATT, CDR2 SNEGSKA, per germline (reference sequence). CDR3 sequence reads: CSVPYPSGSINEQFF. The CDR3 region has the DNA TGCAGTGTTCCATACCCTAGCGGGAGTATAAATGAGCAGTTCTTC.

This clonotype was picked up many times. The rearrangement links TRBV6-5 to TRBJ1-2; 8 bases are shared with TRBD1. Germline-derived CDR1 and CDR2 are MNHEY and SVGAGI. J gave up 4 bases and V 9 bases, and 10 bases lay outside the gene matches. The CDR3 spans 14 residues. CDR3 amino acids: CASRRGQGGYGYTF. The CDR3 DNA reads as TGTGCCAGTCGTCGCGGACAGGGAGGCTATGGCTACACCTTC.

In its sample, this clonotype was seen a few times. The J gene is TRBJ1-5, the V gene TRBV7-4; no clear D gene. Germline-derived CDR1 and CDR2 are SGHVT and SQSDAQ. CDR3 length: 15 amino acids. V was cut by 5 bases and J by 5 bases, with 16 bases left in between. CDR3 residues: CASSPRREGDQPQHF. The CDR3 DNA follows: TGTGCCAGCAGCCCGCGGAGGGAGGGCGATCAGCCCCAGCATTTT.

V usage is TRBV6-4 and J usage is TRBJ1-5; D remains ambiguous. CDR1 is MRHNA and CDR2 is SNTAGT in the germline V gene. This CDR3 has 13 amino acids. Trimming removed 4 bases from V and 4 bases from J, with 8 bases in between. CDR3 region: CASSVEENQPQHF. The CDR3 DNA sequence: TGTGCCAGCAGTGTGGAGGAGAATCAGCCCCAGCATTTT.

The J gene is TRBJ2-7, the V gene TRBV11-2; 10 bases match TRBD1. Germline loops: CDR1 SGHAT, CDR2 FQNNGV. V dropped 5 bases and J dropped 2; count of bases not matched to a gene: 12. The CDR3 spans 17 residues. CDR3 nucleotides: TGTGCCAGCAGCGGCCTAGGGAGACAGGGGGCGGCCTACGAGCAGTACTTC. Translated: CASSGLGRQGAAYEQYF.

There are a few counts of this clonotype. The chain uses TRBV5-1 and TRBJ1-1, with D perhaps matching TRBD1 (6 bases). Trimming pared 5 bases from V and 7 bases from J, leaving 12 bases between. The CDR3 totals 12 residues. Germline values: CDR1 SGHRS, CDR2 YFSETQ. The CDR3 DNA follows: TGCGCCAGCAGTGGGACAAGCCGTGAAGCTTTCTTT. Encoded protein: CASSGTSREAFF.

The sample holds many counts of this clonotype. This chain connects TRBV29-1 to TRBJ2-5, with 12 bases fitting TRBD2. The CDR3 is made up of 14 amino acids. V was clipped by 3 bases and J by 3 bases; unmatched bases: 2. Germline V CDR1 and CDR2: SQVTM, ANQGSEA. CDR3 sequence: CSVERTSGKETQYF. The CDR3 DNA is TGCAGCGTTGAGAGGACTAGCGGGAAAGAGACCCAGTACTTC.

This clonotype was found a few times. V and J are TRBV28 and TRBJ2-5, with 9 bases that match TRBD1. The germline V gene encodes CDR1 MDHEN and CDR2 SYDVKM. CDR3 length equals 16 residues. The V and J ends lost 6 bases and 4 bases, in that order; junction bases with no gene match: 12. CDR3 sequence reads: CASSYTTGGLRETQYF. The CDR3 DNA sequence: TGTGCCAGCAGCTATACGACAGGGGGTCTTCGAGAGACCCAGTACTTC.

The chain uses TRBV6-1 and TRBJ2-5, with D possibly TRBD2 on 6 matching bases. Trimming cost V 6 bases and J 0 bases, with 17 bases left between them. The CDR3 is made up of 16 amino acids. CDR1 is MNHNS, CDR2 SASEGT, per germline. CDR3 protein: CASSSRIAEHQETQYF. The DNA for the CDR3 is TGTGCCAGCAGCTCACGAATAGCGGAACACCAAGAGACCCAGTACTTC.

This clonotype was detected only once. The chain is built from TRBV6-2 or TRBV6-3 and TRBJ2-3; no firm D call. The CDR3 runs 9 residues. Germline CDR1 MNHEY, CDR2 SVGEGT. Trimming shortened V by 8 bases and J by 6 bases, and 3 bases separated the two germline ends. CDR3 amino acids: CASGDTQYF. The DNA of the CDR3 is TGTGCCAGCGGGGATACGCAGTATTTT.

The chain has TRBV7-2 and TRBJ2-3; D may be TRBD2 (5 bases). The CDR3 sequence is 16 residues long. Per the germline V gene, CDR1 is SGHTA and CDR2 is FQGNSA. V was clipped by 0 bases and J by 0 bases, with 10 bases between them. The CDR3 nucleotides read TGTGCCAGCAGCTTAGCGCGGGTAGCTAGCACAGATACGCAGTATTTT. Amino acid sequence: CASSLARVASTDTQYF.

The chain is built from TRBV6-6 and TRBJ1-2; possible D gene TRBD1, 5 bases. With 2 bases removed from V and 7 bases from J, the gap between germline ends came to 17 bases. CDR1 is MNHNY, CDR2 SVGAGI, per germline (reference sequence). The CDR3 runs to 15 residues. This CDR3 reads CASSYAAGLRGGYTF. The CDR3 DNA follows: TGTGCCAGCAGTTACGCCGCGGGCTTGAGGGGTGGCTACACCTTC.

J is TRBJ1-2 and V is TRBV3-1; a weak D match, TRBD1 (6 bases). Germline V CDR1 and CDR2: LGHDT, YNNKEL (reference sequence). The CDR3 is 14 amino acids. Trimming left V 3 bases short and J 8 bases short, with 16 bases between. The CDR3 region is CASSQVGGESGYTF. The DNA for the CDR3 is TGTGCCAGCAGCCAGGTCGGGGGCGAGTCGGGCTACACCTTC. The variable domain in full, with the rest retrieved from reference TRBV3-1 and TRBJ1-2, is DTAVSQTPKYLVTQMGNDKSIKCEQNLGHDTMYWYKQDSKKFLKIMFSYNNKELIINETVPNRFSPKSPDKAHLNLHINSLELGDSAVYFCASSQVGGESGYTFGSGTRLTVV.

In this sample, this clonotype turned up many times. The chain employs TRBV7-2 and TRBJ1-5, with D tentatively TRBD1 (6 bases). V gave up 8 bases and J gave up 7 bases, with 15 bases separating them. The CDR3 totals 13 residues. Per the germline V gene, CDR1 is SGHTA and CDR2 is FQGNSA. The CDR3, as DNA: TGTGCCAGCTCGCCAGGGGTGGGGCAGCCCCAGCATTTT. Protein product: CASSPGVGQPQHF.

V is TRBV12-5 and J is TRBJ1-1; D unclear. Trimming took off 3 bases at V and 4 bases at J, with 6 bases between the two ends. Per the germline V gene, CDR1 is LGHNT and CDR2 is FRNRAP. The CDR3 contains 12 residues. In DNA, the CDR3 is TGTGCTAGTGGTTTCTGGACCACTGAAGCTTTCTTT. This encodes CASGFWTTEAFF.

This clonotype was recorded a few times. The rearrangement joins TRBV20-1 to TRBJ1-5; D is possibly TRBD1 (5 bases). CDR1 and CDR2 from the germline V gene are DFQATT and SNEGSKA (reference sequence). V shed 6 bases and J shed 6 bases, with 18 bases lying between them. CDR3 length equals 14 residues. CDR3: CSARDSGVGQPQHF. In DNA, the CDR3 is TGCAGTGCCAGGGACTCCGGGGTCGGTCAGCCCCAGCATTTT.

The rearrangement uses TRBV4-1 and TRBJ2-3; 7 bases align to TRBD2. Germline assignment: CDR1 MGHRA and CDR2 YSYEKL. Losses at the gene ends were 4 bases for V and 5 bases for J; bases not matched to a gene: 15. This CDR3 comprises 17 residues. CDR3 bases: TGCGCCAGCAGCCGCGTAGGAGCGGCAGGGAGGGGAGATACGCAGTATTTT. The encoded protein is CASSRVGAAGRGDTQYF.

The genes are TRBV20-1 and TRBJ2-1; 9 bases agree with TRBD2. The CDR3 sequence is 14 residues long. Per germline, CDR1 DFQATT and CDR2 SNEGSKA (reference sequence). The V gene end was trimmed by 1 base and the J gene end by 4 bases; junction bases not matched to a gene: 2. The CDR3 spells CSARGSGGYNEQFF. CDR3 bases: TGCAGTGCTAGAGGTAGCGGGGGTTACAATGAGCAGTTCTTC.

The chain has TRBV12-3 or TRBV12-4 and TRBJ2-1; 9 bases map to TRBD2. V gave up 6 bases and J gave up 13 bases; unmatched junction bases: 13. CDR3 size: 14 residues. The CDR3: CASSSARAGGPQFF. In DNA, the CDR3 is TGTGCCAGCAGCTCAGCGCGGGCGGGGGGGCCTCAGTTCTTC.

CDR3 amino acids: CASSPGLAGGGRKETQYF. The CDR3 DNA sequence: TGTGCCAGCAGCCCTGGACTAGCGGGAGGGGGCCGGAAAGAGACCCAGTACTTC. This chain connects TRBV7-9 to TRBJ2-1, with 15 bases fitting TRBD2. The J call may be incorrect, as the DNA end agrees better with TRBJ2-5. Germline CDR1 reads SEHNR; CDR2 reads FQNEAQ (reference sequence). This CDR3 region has 18 residues.

In its sample, this clonotype was seen a few times. This chain uses TRBV20-1 with TRBJ1-5; 11 bases line up with TRBD1. This CDR3 has 14 residues. The V and J ends lost 2 bases and 7 bases, in that order; junction bases with no gene match: 4. CDR1 and CDR2 (germline): DFQATT, SNEGSKA (reference sequence). CDR3 bases: TGCAGTGCTAGATTCCGGGACAGGGGGCAGCCCCAGCATTTT. Its protein is CSARFRDRGQPQHF.

This chain links TRBV3-1 with TRBJ2-7, with a tentative D call TRBD2 (5 bases). V lost 0 bases and J lost 4, with 13 bases in between. This CDR3 is 15 amino acids long. Germline CDR1 is LGHDT and CDR2 is YNNKEL (reference sequence). The CDR3 DNA is TGTGCCAGCAGCCAAGATTCCGGGATTCGGTACGAGCAGTACTTC. Encoded protein: CASSQDSGIRYEQYF.